The clone carrying this TCR beta chain was seen at least ten times. As yet, its antigen is unknown. The data originate from a study of breast tumors, draining lymph nodes, adjacent tissues. Points from the study as a whole: Luminal-like breast cancer showed significantly higher tumor–nontumor repertoire similarity than basal-like. The data were judged consistent with most tumor T cells coming from lymph node and expanding in tumor. Data only fit, rather than demonstrated, lymph node origin of most tumor T cells.

This CDR3 has 14 residues. V dropped 1 base and J dropped 10 bases, with 14 bases sitting between them. The germline gives CDR1 SGHDN, CDR2 FVKESK. TCRdb redid the calling of the multiplex PCR reads with MiXCR, one entry per CDR3 protein. The repertoire has roughly 260,000 distinct CDR3 sequences, around 31% of them found once; the top ten carry 0.85% to 1.3%. Breast cancer patients provided tissue from their axillary draining lymph nodes. The chain has TRBV14 and TRBJ2-1; tentative D call: TRBD2 (6 bases). This TCR came from a female donor with breast cancer. Some clones in this sample may be carry-over from other donors' samples. Sequenced sample: axillary lymph node tissue. DNA of the CDR3: TGTGCCAGCAGCCAAGTAGGACGGGCGGGGGAGCAGTTCTTC. It yields the protein CASSQVGRAGEQFF.